The 12 T cell receptor beta chains below all came from one sample that was sequenced in a study of cytomegalovirus exposure and HLA in healthy donors. The PCR was carried out with 60 Vbeta primers and 13 Jbeta primers. The data were produced by immunoSEQ multiplex PCR, yet TCRdb's version contains in-frame clones alone and is incomplete. The data hold 180,000 or so clones, with about 9% observed a single time. Input material: PBMCs. The source of these receptors is a woman aged 25-40 years in good health and CMV-seropositive.

This chain uses TRBV5-8 with TRBJ1-3; TRBD1 agrees at 7 bases. Germline V gene lookup returns CDR1 SGHTS and CDR2 YDEGEE. The CDR3 loop spans 14 amino acids. The trim removed 7 bases at V and 0 bases at J, leaving 4 bases unmatched. The chain's CDR3 is CASRPGGSGNTIYF. The CDR3 DNA sequence: TGTGCCAGCCGGCCAGGGGGCTCTGGAAACACCATATATTTT.

This clone was seen more than once but under ten times. This chain joins TRBV4-2 and TRBJ1-4; 10 nucleotides line up with TRBD1. The CDR3 is 14 amino acids. CDR1 and CDR2 from the germline V gene are LGHNA and YNFKEQ. Losses at the gene ends were 4 bases for V and 7 bases for J; bases not matched to a gene: 3. The DNA for the CDR3 is TGTGCCAGCAGCCTGACAGGGGGCGGTGAAAAACTGTTTTTT. This sequence encodes CASSLTGGGEKLFF.

The chain has TRBV5-1 and TRBJ2-7; a weak D match, TRBD2 (5 bases). In germline, CDR1 is SGHRS, CDR2 YFSETQ. The CDR3 loop spans 15 amino acids. V lost 4 bases to trimming and J lost 1 base, with 15 bases between them. Written as DNA, the CDR3 is TGCGCCAGCAGCGAGCGGTTTACCTCTTCCTACGAGCAGTACTTC. Its translation: CASSERFTSSYEQYF.

The chain carries TRBV6-1 and TRBJ1-1, with 7 bases lining up with TRBD1. The germline V gene encodes CDR1 MNHNS and CDR2 SASEGT. This CDR3 region has 14 residues. After removal of 7 bases from V and 6 bases from J, the junction contained 11 bases not matched to a gene. The CDR3 sequence is CASILDRSLAEAFF. In DNA form, the CDR3 reads TGTGCCAGCATTCTGGACAGGTCCCTGGCTGAAGCTTTCTTT.

This clone has only a few counts. The chain has TRBV14 and TRBJ2-5; unclear D gene. The CDR3 runs to 12 residues. The V and J ends lost 0 bases and 5 bases respectively, with 4 bases between them. The V gene's germline CDR1 is SGHDN and CDR2 FVKESK. CDR3 nucleotide sequence: TGTGCCAGCAGCCAAGATGCGGAGACCCAGTACTTC. Protein product: CASSQDAETQYF.

This chain connects TRBV18 to TRBJ2-3; TRBD2 agrees at 12 bases. This CDR3 has 16 amino acids. Per germline, CDR1 KGHSH and CDR2 LQKENI. V lost 6 bases to trimming and J lost 2 bases; unmatched junction nucleotides: 6. The CDR3 region is CASSPWTSGNTDTQYF. The CDR3 DNA reads TGTGCCAGCTCCCCGTGGACTAGCGGGAACACAGATACGCAGTATTTT.

The chain carries TRBV5-4 and TRBJ2-3; 10 bases agree with TRBD2. CDR3 length equals 16 residues. Unmatched junction bases numbered 6, after V lost 4 bases and J lost 1 base. Germline V CDR1 and CDR2: SGHNT, YYREEE (reference sequence). The CDR3 is CASSPLAGDGTDTQYF. The CDR3, as DNA: TGTGCCAGCAGCCCCCTAGCGGGAGACGGCACAGATACGCAGTATTTT.

This chain links TRBV27 with TRBJ1-2; 10 nucleotides agree with TRBD1. CDR3 length: 16 residues. The germline gives CDR1 MNHEY, CDR2 SMNVEV (reference sequence). Trimming removed 3 bases from V and 4 bases from J; junction bases left unmatched: 8. Here the CDR3 DNA reads TGTGCCAGCAGTTTCACGGGACAGGGGACCGTCTATGGCTACACCTTC. It codes for CASSFTGQGTVYGYTF.

This clone was seen a few times. V is TRBV5-1 and J is TRBJ2-5; 12 bases are a match to TRBD2. Germline trimming cut 4 bases from V and 5 bases from J; bases unmatched to any gene: 6. The CDR3 contains 15 residues. Germline V gene data show CDR1 as SGHRS and CDR2 as YFSETQ. Here the CDR3 DNA reads TGCGCCAGCAGCGAGACTAGCGGGAGATGGGAGACCCAGTACTTC. The encoded protein is CASSETSGRWETQYF.

The rearrangement joins TRBV14 to TRBJ2-1; possibly TRBD1 for D (6 bases). The CDR3 is 16 amino acids. Trimming removed 2 bases from V and 7 bases from J, with 18 bases in between. Germline V gene data show CDR1 as SGHDN and CDR2 as FVKESK. DNA of the CDR3: TGTGCCAGCAGCCAATATCAGGGGCCCCCACAGAATGAGCAGTTCTTC. Its protein product is CASSQYQGPPQNEQFF.

In this sample, this clone turned up a few times. The chain has TRBV5-6 and TRBJ1-1, with 9 bases identical to TRBD1. The CDR3 totals 15 residues. Per the germline V gene, CDR1 is SGHDT and CDR2 is YYEEEE. After removal of 4 bases from V and 4 bases from J, the junction contained 8 bases not matched to a gene. The CDR3 DNA is TGTGCCAGCAGCGAACTACAGGGGGCAATCACTGAAGCTTTCTTT. Amino acid sequence: CASSELQGAITEAFF.

This chain uses TRBV6-1 with TRBJ1-2; D not certain. Germline CDR1 is MNHNS and CDR2 is SASEGT. The CDR3 loop spans 14 amino acids. V lost 2 bases and J 4 bases, leaving 11 bases between the germline ends. The CDR3 sequence: CASSERVGFYGYTF. CDR3 DNA: TGTGCCAGCAGTGAACGGGTTGGGTTCTATGGCTACACCTTC.